These 12 T cell receptor beta chains were sequenced from one sample in a study of blood T cells in healthy people across ages. Using a J-beta primer mix together with a sample-barcoded 5' primer, a second PCR was run for about 6 to 12 cycles. TCRdb passed the 5' RACE reads through MiXCR, listing each CDR3 protein once. The repertoire holds approximately 880,000 distinct CDR3 sequences, with roughly 43% as singletons. The sample consisted of blood. The receptors originated from a man aged 25-40 years in good health.

The gene calls are TRBV29-1 and TRBJ2-7; 12 nucleotides match TRBD1. V was clipped by 0 bases and J by 3 bases; unmatched bases: 6. Germline V lookup: CDR1 SQVTM, CDR2 ANQGSEA. The CDR3 runs 16 residues. The CDR3 DNA follows: TGCAGCGTTGAAGAATCGGGACAGGGGGCCGACTACGAGCAGTACTTC. Encoded protein: CSVEESGQGADYEQYF.

This sequence joins TRBV18 and TRBJ2-5; 11 positions match TRBD1. The DNA end favors TRBJ2-7, so the J call may be wrong. The CDR3 sequence is 14 residues long. Germline V gene lookup returns CDR1 KGHSH and CDR2 LQKENI. CDR3: CASSRDRGLGEQYF. The CDR3 DNA sequence: TGTGCCAGCTCCCGGGACAGGGGGTTAGGCGAGCAGTACTTC.

The table lists this clonotype with many counts. The rearrangement links TRBV29-1 to TRBJ2-4; D gene ambiguous. The V gene lost 6 bases and the J gene lost 3 bases, with 6 bases spanning the gap. This CDR3 is 11 amino acids long. CDR1 is SQVTM, CDR2 ANQGSEA, per germline. The CDR3 is CSVGDKNIQYF. DNA for the CDR3: TGCAGCGTCGGCGACAAAAACATTCAGTACTTC.

The J gene is TRBJ1-5, the V gene TRBV12-3 or TRBV12-4; D not certain. The germline V and J ends were trimmed by 6 bases and 1 base, with 22 bases remaining between them. This CDR3 is 18 amino acids long. CDR3: CASSPGGTGLGSNQPQHF. The CDR3 DNA is TGTGCCAGCAGCCCCGGCGGTACGGGGTTGGGGAGCAATCAGCCCCAGCATTTT.

In the case of this clonotype: This may stem from a read error, because a much larger clone lies one nucleotide away. This sequence joins TRBV28 and TRBJ1-2; no definite D call. CDR3 length: 14 residues. Germline-derived CDR1 and CDR2 are MDHEN and SYDVKM. The V end lost 2 bases, the J end lost 0 bases, and 7 bases lay between the germline ends. CDR3 region: CASSLSGANYGYTF. The CDR3, as DNA: TGTGCCAGCAGTTTAAGCGGAGCTAACTATGGCTACACCTTC.

This chain uses TRBV7-2 with TRBJ2-3; 12 nucleotides align to TRBD2. The ends lost 6 bases at V and 0 bases at J; junction bases unmatched: 7. Germline lookup yields CDR1 SGHTA and CDR2 FQGNSA. The CDR3 is made up of 17 amino acids. The CDR3 DNA sequence: TGTGCCAGCAGTAAACTAGCGGGGGGCCCTAGCACAGATACGCAGTATTTT. It translates to CASSKLAGGPSTDTQYF.

This clonotype was counted a few times. The CDR3 loop reads CASSLSGIREQFF. The CDR3, as DNA: TGTGCCAGCAGCCTTTCGGGGATCAGGGAGCAGTTCTTC. The chain uses TRBV9 and TRBJ2-1; D perhaps matches TRBD2 (5 bases). The CDR3 is made up of 13 amino acids. Trimming removed 4 bases at V and 10 bases at J, with 15 bases between. CDR1 and CDR2 from the germline V gene are SGDLS and YYNGEE.

This chain joins TRBV27 and TRBJ2-7; TRBD1 is a possible D gene (6 bases). V lost 5 bases to trimming and J lost 2 bases, with 13 bases between them. Germline-derived CDR1 and CDR2 are MNHEY and SMNVEV (reference sequence). This CDR3 has 14 amino acids. The CDR3 bases are TGTGCCAGCAGTGCTGGACAGCCTCCCTACGAGCAGTACTTC. Residues: CASSAGQPPYEQYF.

The V call is TRBV6-1, the J call TRBJ2-5; D remains unclear. The V gene lost 0 bases and the J gene lost 5 bases, with 13 bases spanning the gap. The CDR3 is 15 amino acids. The germline gives CDR1 MNHNS, CDR2 SASEGT. The CDR3 is CASSEAGGSQETQYF. In DNA form, the CDR3 reads TGTGCCAGCAGTGAAGCAGGTGGCTCCCAGGAGACCCAGTACTTC.

This chain joins TRBV20-1 and TRBJ2-3; 13 bases match TRBD2. The germline V gene has CDR1 DFQATT and CDR2 SNEGSKA (reference sequence). The J segment lost 5 bases and the V segment lost 1 base, leaving 15 bases of the junction unmatched. This CDR3 comprises 19 residues. Here the CDR3 DNA reads TGCAGTGCTAGAGCAGCCGAAATACTAGCGGGGGGGCGTATAGATACGCAGTATTTT. Encoded protein: CSARAAEILAGGRIDTQYF.

The chain joins TRBV3-1 to TRBJ1-5; D may be TRBD1 (5 bases). CDR3 length: 17 residues. CDR1 and CDR2 (germline): LGHDT, YNNKEL (reference sequence). V was pared by 1 base and J by 10 bases, with 23 bases between. The CDR3 DNA reads TGTGCCAGCAGCCAAGGTATTCAAGGGACCCGTATTGGACCCCAGCATTTT. Its protein is CASSQGIQGTRIGPQHF.

The rearrangement joins TRBV7-2 to TRBJ2-7; a weak D match, TRBD2 (6 bases). Trimming removed 3 bases from V and 0 bases from J, with 18 bases in between. This CDR3 comprises 17 residues. Germline CDR1 and CDR2: SGHTA and FQGNSA. CDR3 sequence (DNA): TGTGCCAGCAGCTTCAAATCCGGGACTTCCAGCTCCTACGAGCAGTACTTC. Protein: CASSFKSGTSSSYEQYF.